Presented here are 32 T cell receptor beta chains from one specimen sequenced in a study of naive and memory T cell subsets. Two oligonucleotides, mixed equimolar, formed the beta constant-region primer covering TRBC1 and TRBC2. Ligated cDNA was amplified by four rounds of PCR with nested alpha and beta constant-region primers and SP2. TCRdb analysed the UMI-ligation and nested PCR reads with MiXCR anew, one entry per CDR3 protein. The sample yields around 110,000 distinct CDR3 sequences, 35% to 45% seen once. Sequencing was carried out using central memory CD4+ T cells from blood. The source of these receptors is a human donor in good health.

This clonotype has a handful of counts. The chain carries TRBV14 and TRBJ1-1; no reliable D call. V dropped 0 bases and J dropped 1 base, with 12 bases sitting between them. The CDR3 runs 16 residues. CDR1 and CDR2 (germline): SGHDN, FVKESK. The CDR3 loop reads CASSQDGNRQNTEAFF. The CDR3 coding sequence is TGTGCCAGCAGCCAAGATGGCAATCGCCAGAACACTGAAGCTTTCTTT.

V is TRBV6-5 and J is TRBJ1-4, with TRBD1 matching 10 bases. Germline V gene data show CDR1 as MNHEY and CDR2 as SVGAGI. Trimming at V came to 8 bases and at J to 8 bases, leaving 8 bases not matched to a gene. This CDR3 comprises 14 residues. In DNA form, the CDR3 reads TGTGCCAGCTCGCGGACAGGGGGTGTCGAAAAACTGTTTTTT. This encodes CASSRTGGVEKLFF.

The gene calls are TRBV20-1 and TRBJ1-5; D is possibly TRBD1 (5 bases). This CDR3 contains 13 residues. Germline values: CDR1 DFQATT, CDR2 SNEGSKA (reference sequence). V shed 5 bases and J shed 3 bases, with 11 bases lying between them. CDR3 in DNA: TGCAGTGCTGGTCGGGACCTCAATCAGCCCCAGCATTTT. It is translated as CSAGRDLNQPQHF.

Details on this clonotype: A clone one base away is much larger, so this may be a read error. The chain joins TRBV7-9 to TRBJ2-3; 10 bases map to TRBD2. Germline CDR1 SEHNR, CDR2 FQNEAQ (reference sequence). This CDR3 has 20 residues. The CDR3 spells CASSLVLSRSGLAGADTRYF. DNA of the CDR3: TGTGCCAGCAGCTTAGTTCTGTCCCGGTCGGGTCTAGCGGGAGCAGATACGCGGTATTTT.

In DNA, the CDR3 is TGCAGTGCTAGAGATCGCGGCGGGATAATCCACGAGCAGTACTTC. This sequence encodes CSARDRGGIIHEQYF. The chain has TRBV20-1 and TRBJ2-7; tentative D call: TRBD2 (6 bases). The CDR3 has 15 amino acids. Germline V lookup: CDR1 DFQATT, CDR2 SNEGSKA (reference sequence). V was pared by 0 bases and J by 5 bases, with 17 bases between.

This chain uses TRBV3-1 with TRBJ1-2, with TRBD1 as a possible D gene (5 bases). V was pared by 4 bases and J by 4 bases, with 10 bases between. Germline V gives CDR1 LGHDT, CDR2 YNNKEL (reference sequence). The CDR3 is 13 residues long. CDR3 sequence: CASSRGQFYGYTF. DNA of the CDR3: TGTGCCAGCAGCCGAGGACAATTCTATGGCTACACCTTC.

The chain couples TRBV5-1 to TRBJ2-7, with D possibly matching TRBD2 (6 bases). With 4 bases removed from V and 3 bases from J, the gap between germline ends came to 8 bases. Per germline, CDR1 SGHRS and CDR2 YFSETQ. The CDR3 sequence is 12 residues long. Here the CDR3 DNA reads TGCGCCAGCAGCCCGGAGGGCTACGAGCAGTACTTC. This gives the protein CASSPEGYEQYF. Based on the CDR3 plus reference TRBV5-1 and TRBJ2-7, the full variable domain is KAGVTQTPRYLIKTRGQQVTLSCSPISGHRSVSWYQQTPGQGLQFLFEYFSETQRNKGNFPGRFSGRQFSNSRSEMNVSTLELGDSALYLCASSPEGYEQYFGPGTRLTVT.

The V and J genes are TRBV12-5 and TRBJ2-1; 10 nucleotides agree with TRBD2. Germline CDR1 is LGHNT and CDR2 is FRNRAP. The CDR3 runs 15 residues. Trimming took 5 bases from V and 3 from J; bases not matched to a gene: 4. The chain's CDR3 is CASGPSSGSYNEQFF. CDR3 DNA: TGTGCTAGTGGTCCATCTAGCGGGAGCTACAATGAGCAGTTCTTC.

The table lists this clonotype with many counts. CDR3 DNA sequence: TGCAGCGTTCGTGGGAACTACAATGAGCAGTTCTTC. Translation gives CSVRGNYNEQFF. The rearrangement joins TRBV29-1 to TRBJ2-1; D remains unclear. Germline lookup yields CDR1 SQVTM and CDR2 ANQGSEA. The CDR3 spans 12 residues. V was shortened by 5 bases and J by 3 bases, with 8 bases between the two germline ends.

The CDR3 here is CASSDRAGKYTGELFF. The CDR3 DNA follows: TGTGCCAGCAGCGATAGGGCAGGGAAATACACCGGGGAGCTGTTTTTT. The genes are TRBV7-9 and TRBJ2-2, with D possibly being TRBD1 (5 bases). The CDR3 sequence is 16 residues long. Between the trimmed V and J ends, which lost 5 bases and 3 bases, there was a span of 16 bases. Germline V gives CDR1 SEHNR, CDR2 FQNEAQ (reference sequence).

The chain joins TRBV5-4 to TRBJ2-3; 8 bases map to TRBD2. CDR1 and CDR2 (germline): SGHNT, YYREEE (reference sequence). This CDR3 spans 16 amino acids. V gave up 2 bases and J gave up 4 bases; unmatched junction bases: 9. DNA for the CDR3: TGTGCCAGCAGCTTTCCCAGGGCGGGAGGCGCAGATACGCAGTATTTT. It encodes CASSFPRAGGADTQYF.

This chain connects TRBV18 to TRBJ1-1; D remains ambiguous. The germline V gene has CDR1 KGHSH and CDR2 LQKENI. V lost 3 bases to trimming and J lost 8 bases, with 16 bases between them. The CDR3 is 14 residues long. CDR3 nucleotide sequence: TGTGCCAGCTCACCTAATACAGTTGTAAAAGAAGCTTTCTTT. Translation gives CASSPNTVVKEAFF.

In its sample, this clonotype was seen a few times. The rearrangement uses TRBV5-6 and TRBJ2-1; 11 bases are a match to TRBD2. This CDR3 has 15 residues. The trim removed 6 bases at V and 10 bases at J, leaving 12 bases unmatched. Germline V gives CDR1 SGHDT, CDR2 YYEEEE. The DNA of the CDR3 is TGTGCCAGCAAACTAGCGGGAGACTACGCGCGAGAGCAGTTCTTC. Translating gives CASKLAGDYAREQFF.

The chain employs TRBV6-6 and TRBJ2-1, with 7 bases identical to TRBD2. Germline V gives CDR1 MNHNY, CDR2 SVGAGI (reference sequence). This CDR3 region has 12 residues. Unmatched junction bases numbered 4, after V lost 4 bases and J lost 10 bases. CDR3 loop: CASSSPAGEQFF. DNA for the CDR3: TGTGCCAGCAGTTCGCCAGCGGGAGAGCAGTTCTTC.

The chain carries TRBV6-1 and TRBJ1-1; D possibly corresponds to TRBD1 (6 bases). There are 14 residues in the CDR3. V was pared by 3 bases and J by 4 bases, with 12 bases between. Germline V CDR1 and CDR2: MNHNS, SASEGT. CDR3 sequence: CASSDWGRSTEAFF. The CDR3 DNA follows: TGTGCCAGCAGTGATTGGGGGCGAAGCACTGAAGCTTTCTTT.

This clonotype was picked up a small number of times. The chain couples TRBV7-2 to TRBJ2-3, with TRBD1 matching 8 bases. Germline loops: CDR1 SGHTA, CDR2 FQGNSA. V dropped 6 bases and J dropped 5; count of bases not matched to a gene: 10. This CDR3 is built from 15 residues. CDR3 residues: CASRPDRAGGDTQYF. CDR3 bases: TGTGCCAGCAGACCGGACAGGGCTGGGGGAGATACGCAGTATTTT.

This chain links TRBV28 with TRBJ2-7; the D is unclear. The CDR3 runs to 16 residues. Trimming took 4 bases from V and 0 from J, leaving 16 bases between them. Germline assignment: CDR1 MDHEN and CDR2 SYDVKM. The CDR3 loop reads CASSSLGLGRSYEQYF. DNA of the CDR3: TGTGCCAGCAGTTCACTTGGGCTGGGCCGCTCCTACGAGCAGTACTTC.

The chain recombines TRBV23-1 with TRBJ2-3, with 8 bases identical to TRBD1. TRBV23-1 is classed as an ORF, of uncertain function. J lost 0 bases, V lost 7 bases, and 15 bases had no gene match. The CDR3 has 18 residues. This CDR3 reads CASTPRQGCDISTDTQYF. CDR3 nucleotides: TGCGCCAGCACCCCAAGACAGGGGTGCGATATCAGCACAGATACGCAGTATTTT.

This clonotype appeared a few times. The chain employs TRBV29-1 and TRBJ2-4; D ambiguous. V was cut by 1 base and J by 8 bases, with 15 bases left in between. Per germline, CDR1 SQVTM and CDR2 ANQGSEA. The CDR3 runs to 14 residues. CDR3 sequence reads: CSVEGHPRGDIQYF. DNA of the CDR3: TGCAGCGTTGAAGGACACCCACGAGGAGACATTCAGTACTTC.

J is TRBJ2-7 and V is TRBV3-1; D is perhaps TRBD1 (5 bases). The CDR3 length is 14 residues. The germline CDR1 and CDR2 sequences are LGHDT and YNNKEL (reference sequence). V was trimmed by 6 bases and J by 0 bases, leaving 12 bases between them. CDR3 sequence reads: CASRPRQSSYEQYF. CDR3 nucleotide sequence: TGTGCCAGCAGACCTCGACAGAGCTCCTACGAGCAGTACTTC.

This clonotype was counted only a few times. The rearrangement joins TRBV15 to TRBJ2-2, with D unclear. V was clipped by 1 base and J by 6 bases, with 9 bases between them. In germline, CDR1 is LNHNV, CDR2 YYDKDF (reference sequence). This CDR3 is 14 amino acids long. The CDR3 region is CATSRGREPGELFF. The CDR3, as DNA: TGTGCCACCAGCAGAGGGCGAGAGCCCGGGGAGCTGTTTTTT.

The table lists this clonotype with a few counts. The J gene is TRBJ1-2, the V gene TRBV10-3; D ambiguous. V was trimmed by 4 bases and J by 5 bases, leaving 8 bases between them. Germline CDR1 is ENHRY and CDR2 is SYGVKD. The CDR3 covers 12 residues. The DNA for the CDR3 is TGTGCCATCAGTGGGACGACATATGGCTACACCTTC. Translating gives CAISGTTYGYTF.

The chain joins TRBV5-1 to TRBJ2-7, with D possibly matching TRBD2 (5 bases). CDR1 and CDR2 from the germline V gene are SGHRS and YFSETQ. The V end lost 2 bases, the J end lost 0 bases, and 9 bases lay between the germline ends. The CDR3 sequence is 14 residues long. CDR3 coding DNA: TGCGCCAGCAGCTTTGTAGCGAGCTCCTACGAGCAGTACTTC. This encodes CASSFVASSYEQYF.

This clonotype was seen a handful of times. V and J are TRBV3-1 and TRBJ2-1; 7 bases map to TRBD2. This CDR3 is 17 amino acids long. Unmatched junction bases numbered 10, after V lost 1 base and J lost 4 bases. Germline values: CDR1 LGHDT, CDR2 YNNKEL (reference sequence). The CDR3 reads CASSQVWGRAQYNEQFF. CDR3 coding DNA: TGTGCCAGCAGCCAAGTTTGGGGGAGGGCCCAGTACAATGAGCAGTTCTTC.

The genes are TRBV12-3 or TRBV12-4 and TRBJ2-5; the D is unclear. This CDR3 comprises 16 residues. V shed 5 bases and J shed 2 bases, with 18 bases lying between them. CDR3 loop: CASSRRARSRQETQYF. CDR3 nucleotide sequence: TGTGCCAGCAGTCGACGTGCGCGGTCCCGACAAGAGACCCAGTACTTC.

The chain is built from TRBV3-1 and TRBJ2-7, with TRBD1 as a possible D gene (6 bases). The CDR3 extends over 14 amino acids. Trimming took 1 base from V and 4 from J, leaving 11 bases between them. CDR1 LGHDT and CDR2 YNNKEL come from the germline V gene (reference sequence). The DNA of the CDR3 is TGTGCCAGCAGCCAAGTCCGACAGGCATACGAGCAGTACTTC. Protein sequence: CASSQVRQAYEQYF.

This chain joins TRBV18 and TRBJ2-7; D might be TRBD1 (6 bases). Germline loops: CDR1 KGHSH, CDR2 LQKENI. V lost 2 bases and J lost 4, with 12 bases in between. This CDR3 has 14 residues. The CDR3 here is CASSPGGLGYEQYF. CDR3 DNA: TGTGCCAGCTCACCAGGGGGCCTAGGTTACGAGCAGTACTTC. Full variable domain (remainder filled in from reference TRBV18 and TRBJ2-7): NAGVMQNPRHLVRRRGQEARLRCSPMKGHSHVYWYRQLPEEGLKFMVYLQKENIIDESGMPKERFSAEFPKEGPSILRIQQVVRGDSAAYFCASSPGGLGYEQYFGPGTRLTVT.

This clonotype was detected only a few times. The CDR3 sequence: CASSFSGRLLAKNEQFF. CDR3 in DNA: TGTGCCAGCAGTTTTTCGGGGCGCTTATTGGCCAAGAATGAGCAGTTCTTC. This chain joins TRBV28 and TRBJ2-1, with D perhaps being TRBD1 or TRBD2 (5 bases each). Germline values: CDR1 MDHEN, CDR2 SYDVKM. The CDR3 covers 17 residues. V gave up 3 bases and J gave up 7 bases, with 22 bases separating them.

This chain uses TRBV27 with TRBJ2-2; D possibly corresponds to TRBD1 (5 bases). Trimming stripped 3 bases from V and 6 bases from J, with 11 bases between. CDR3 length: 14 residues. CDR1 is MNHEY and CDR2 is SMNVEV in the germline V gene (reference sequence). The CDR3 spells CASSFPAGSGELFF. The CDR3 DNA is TGTGCCAGCAGTTTCCCCGCAGGGTCCGGGGAGCTGTTTTTT.

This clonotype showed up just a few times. Written as DNA, the CDR3 is TGTGCCCGGCTAACAGGGGGCGCCTCGACCACTGAAGCTTTCTTT. Translation gives CARLTGGASTTEAFF. The chain joins TRBV30 to TRBJ1-1, with 9 nucleotides matching TRBD1. Germline CDR1 and CDR2: GTSNPN and SVGIG (reference sequence). This CDR3 contains 15 residues. The V and J ends lost 8 bases and 4 bases, in that order; junction bases with no gene match: 14.

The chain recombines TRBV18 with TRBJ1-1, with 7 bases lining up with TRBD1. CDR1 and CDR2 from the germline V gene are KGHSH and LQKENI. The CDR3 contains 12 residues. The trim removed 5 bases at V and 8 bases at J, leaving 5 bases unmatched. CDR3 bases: TGTGCCAGCTCATTGGACAGGATGGAAGCTTTCTTT. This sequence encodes CASSLDRMEAFF.

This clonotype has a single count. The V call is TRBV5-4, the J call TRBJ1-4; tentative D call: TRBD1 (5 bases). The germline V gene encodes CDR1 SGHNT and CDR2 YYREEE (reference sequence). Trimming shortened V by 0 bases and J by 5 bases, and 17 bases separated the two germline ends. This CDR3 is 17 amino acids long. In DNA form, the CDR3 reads TGTGCCAGCAGCTTGGGGGTTAGAAGGGACGGGAATGAAAAACTGTTTTTT. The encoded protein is CASSLGVRRDGNEKLFF.